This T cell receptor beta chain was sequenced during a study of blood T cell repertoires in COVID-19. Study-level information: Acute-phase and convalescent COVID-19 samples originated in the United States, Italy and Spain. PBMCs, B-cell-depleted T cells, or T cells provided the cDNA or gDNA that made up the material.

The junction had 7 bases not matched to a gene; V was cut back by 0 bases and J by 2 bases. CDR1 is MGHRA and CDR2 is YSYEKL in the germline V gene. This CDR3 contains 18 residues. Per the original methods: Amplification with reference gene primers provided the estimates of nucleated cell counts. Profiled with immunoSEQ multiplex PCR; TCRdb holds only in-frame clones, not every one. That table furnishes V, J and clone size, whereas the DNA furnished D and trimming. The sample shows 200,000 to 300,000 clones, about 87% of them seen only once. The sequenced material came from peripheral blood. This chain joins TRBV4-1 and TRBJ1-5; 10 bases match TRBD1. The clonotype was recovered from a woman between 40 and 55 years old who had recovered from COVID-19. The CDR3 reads CASSQEKAGTGGNQPQHF. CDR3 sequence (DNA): TGCGCCAGCAGCCAAGAGAAGGCCGGGACAGGGGGCAATCAGCCCCAGCATTTT.